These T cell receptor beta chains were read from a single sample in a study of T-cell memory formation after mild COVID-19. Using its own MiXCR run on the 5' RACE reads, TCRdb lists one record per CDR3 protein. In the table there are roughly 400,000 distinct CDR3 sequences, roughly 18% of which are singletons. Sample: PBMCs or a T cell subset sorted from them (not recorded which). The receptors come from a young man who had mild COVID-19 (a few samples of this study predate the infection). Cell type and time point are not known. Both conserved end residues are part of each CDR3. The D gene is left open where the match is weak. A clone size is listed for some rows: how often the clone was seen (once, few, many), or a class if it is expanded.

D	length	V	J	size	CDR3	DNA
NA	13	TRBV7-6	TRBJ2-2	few	CASSYRATGELFF	TGTGCCAGCAGCTACAGGGCCACCGGGGAGCTGTTTTTT
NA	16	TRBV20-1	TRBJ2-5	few	CSARPYPGTPQETQYF	TGCAGTGCTAGACCATATCCCGGGACTCCCCAAGAGACCCAGTACTTC
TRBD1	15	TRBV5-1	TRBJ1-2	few	CASSTRTGENYGYTF	TGCGCCAGCAGCACTCGGACAGGGGAGAACTATGGCTACACCTTC
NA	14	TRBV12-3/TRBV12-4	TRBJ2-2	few	CASSFSANTGELFF	TGTGCCAGCAGTTTCTCGGCAAACACCGGGGAGCTGTTTTTT
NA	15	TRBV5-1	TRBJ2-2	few	CASSLGQGLAGELFF	TGCGCCAGCAGCTTGGGGCAGGGTTTGGCCGGGGAGCTGTTTTTT
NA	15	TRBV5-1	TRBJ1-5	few	CATRLTSGPNQPQHF	TGCGCCACCCGTCTCACTTCGGGGCCCAATCAGCCCCAGCATTTT
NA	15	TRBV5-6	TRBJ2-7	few	CASSPPSQGSYEQYF	TGTGCCAGCAGCCCCCCGAGTCAAGGGTCCTACGAGCAGTACTTC
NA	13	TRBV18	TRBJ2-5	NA	CASSPPFRETQYF	TGTGCCAGCTCACCGCCGTTCAGAGAGACCCAGTACTTC
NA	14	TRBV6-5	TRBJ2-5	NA	CASSYDPSAETQYF	TGTGCCAGCAGTTACGACCCGAGCGCAGAGACCCAGTACTTC
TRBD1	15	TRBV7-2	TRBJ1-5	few	CASSQLGTVAGPQHF	TGTGCCAGCAGCCAGTTGGGGACAGTGGCAGGTCCCCAGCATTTT
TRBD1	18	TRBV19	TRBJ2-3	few	CASSIRLPGQRFGDTQYF	TGTGCCAGTAGTATAAGATTGCCGGGACAGAGGTTCGGAGATACGCAGTATTTT
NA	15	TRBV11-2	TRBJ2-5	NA	CASSLGPGPGETQYF	TGTGCCAGCAGCTTAGGTCCAGGGCCGGGGGAGACCCAGTACTTC
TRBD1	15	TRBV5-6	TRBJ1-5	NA	CASSLGTGNNQPQHF	TGTGCCAGCAGCTTGGGGACAGGGAACAATCAGCCCCAGCATTTT
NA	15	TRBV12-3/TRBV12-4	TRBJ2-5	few	CASSLFRQLQETQYF	TGTGCCAGCAGTTTATTTAGACAGCTCCAAGAGACCCAGTACTTC
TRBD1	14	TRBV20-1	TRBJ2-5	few	CSASPRGRRETQYF	TGCAGTGCTAGTCCCAGGGGGCGGCGAGAGACCCAGTACTTC
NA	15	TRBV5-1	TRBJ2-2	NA	CASSFKTSNTGELFF	TGCGCCAGCAGCTTCAAGACATCGAACACCGGGGAGCTGTTTTTT
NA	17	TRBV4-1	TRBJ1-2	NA	CASSQVVAGTNLWGYTF	TGCGCCAGCAGCCAAGTTGTGGCAGGGACGAATCTTTGGGGCTACACCTTC
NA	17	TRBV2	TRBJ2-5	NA	CASSEAPGPRNQETQYF	TGTGCCAGCAGTGAAGCCCCAGGGCCCAGGAACCAAGAGACCCAGTACTTC
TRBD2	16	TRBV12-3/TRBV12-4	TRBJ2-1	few	CASSHGTSGVLGEQFF	TGTGCCAGCAGCCACGGGACTAGCGGGGTATTGGGTGAGCAGTTCTTC
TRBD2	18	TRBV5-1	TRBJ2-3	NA	CASSLPFYSGSSTDTQYF	TGCGCCAGCAGCTTGCCCTTTTATAGCGGGAGTAGCACAGATACGCAGTATTTT
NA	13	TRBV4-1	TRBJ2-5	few	CASSQGTAETQYF	TGCGCCAGCAGCCAAGGTACGGCAGAGACCCAGTACTTC
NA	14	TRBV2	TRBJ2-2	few	CASSERGNTGELFF	TGTGCCAGCAGTGAGAGGGGGAACACCGGGGAGCTGTTTTTT